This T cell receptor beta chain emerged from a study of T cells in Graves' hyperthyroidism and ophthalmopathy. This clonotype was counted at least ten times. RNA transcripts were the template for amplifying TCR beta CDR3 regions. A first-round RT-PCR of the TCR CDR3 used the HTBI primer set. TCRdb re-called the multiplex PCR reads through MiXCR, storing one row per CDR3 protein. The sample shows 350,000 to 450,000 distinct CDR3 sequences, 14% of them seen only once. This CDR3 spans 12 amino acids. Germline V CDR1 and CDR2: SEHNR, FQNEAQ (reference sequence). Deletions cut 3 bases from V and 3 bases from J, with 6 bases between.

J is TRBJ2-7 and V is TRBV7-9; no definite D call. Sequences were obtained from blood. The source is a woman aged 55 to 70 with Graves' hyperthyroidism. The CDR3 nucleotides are TGTGCCAGCAGCTTTAACAGCTACGAGCAGTACTTC. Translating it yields CASSFNSYEQYF.